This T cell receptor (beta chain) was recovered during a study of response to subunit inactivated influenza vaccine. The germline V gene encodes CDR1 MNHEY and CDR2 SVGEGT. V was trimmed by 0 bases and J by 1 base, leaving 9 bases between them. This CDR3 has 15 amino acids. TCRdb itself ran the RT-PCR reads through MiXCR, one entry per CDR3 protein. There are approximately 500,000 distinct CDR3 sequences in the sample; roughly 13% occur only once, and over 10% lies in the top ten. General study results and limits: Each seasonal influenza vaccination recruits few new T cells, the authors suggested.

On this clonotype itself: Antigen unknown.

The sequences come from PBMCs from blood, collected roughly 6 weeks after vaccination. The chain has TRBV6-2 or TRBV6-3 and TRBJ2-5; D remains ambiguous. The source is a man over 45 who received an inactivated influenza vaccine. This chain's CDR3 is CASSYSMGSQETQYF. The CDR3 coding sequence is TGTGCCAGCAGTTACTCGATGGGCAGCCAAGAGACCCAGTACTTC.